This record concerns one T cell receptor beta chain sequence. The sample comes from a study of technical replicates of blood from a handful of donors. Sequencing was performed with immunoSEQ multiplex PCR; in TCRdb, only in-frame clones are kept and a portion is missing. The table includes 65,000 to 80,000 clones, roughly 98% detected once. CDR3 length: 13 amino acids. Germline lookup yields CDR1 SGHDT and CDR2 YYEEEE. V gave up 7 bases and J gave up 1 base, with 11 bases separating them. Input material: T cells isolated from PBMCs. This chain uses TRBV5-6 with TRBJ1-1; no clear D. The sequence was collected from a human donor in good health. CDR3 DNA: TGTGCCAGCGAACCCCACGGGAACACTGAAGCTTTCTTT. This codes for CASEPHGNTEAFF.